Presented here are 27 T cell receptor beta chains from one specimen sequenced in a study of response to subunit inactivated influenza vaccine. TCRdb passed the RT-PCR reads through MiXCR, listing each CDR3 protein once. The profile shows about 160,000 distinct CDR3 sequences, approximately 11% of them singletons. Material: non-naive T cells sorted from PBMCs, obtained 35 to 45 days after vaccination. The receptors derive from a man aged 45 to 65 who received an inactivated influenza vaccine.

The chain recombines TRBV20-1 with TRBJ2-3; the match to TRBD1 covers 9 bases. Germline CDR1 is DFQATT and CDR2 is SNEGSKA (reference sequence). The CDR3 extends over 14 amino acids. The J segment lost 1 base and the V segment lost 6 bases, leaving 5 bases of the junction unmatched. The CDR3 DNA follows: TGCAGTGCCCCGGGACAGGGTGGCACAGATACGCAGTATTTT. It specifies CSAPGQGGTDTQYF.

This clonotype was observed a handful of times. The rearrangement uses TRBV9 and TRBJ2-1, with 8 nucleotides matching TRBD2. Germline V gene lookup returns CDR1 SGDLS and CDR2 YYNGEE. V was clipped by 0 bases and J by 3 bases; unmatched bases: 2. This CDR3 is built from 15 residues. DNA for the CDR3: TGTGCCAGCAGCGTAGATACTAGCGGCTACAATGAGCAGTTCTTC. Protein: CASSVDTSGYNEQFF.

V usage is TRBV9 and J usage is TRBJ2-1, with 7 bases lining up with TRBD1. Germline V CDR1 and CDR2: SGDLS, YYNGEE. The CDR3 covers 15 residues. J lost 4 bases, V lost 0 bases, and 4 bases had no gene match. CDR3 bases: TGTGCCAGCAGCGTAGATACAGGGGAATACAATGAGCAGTTCTTC. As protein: CASSVDTGEYNEQFF.

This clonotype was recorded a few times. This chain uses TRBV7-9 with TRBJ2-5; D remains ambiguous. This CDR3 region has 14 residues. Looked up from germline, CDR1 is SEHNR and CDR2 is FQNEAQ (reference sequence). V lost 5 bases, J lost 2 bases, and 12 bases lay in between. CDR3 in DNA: TGTGCCAGCAGCCTAAACAGTAATCAAGAGACCCAGTACTTC. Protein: CASSLNSNQETQYF. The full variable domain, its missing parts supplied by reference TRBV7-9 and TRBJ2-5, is DTGVSQNPRHKITKRGQNVTFRCDPISEHNRLYWYRQTLGQGPEFLTYFQNEAQLEKSRLLSDRFSAERPKGSFSTLEIQRTEQGDSAMYLCASSLNSNQETQYFGPGTRLLVL.

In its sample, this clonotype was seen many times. CDR3 coding DNA: TGTGCCAGCAGCTCGGCCCTAGCGGGAGCATACAATGAGCAGTTCTTC. Protein: CASSSALAGAYNEQFF. The rearrangement uses TRBV7-2 and TRBJ2-1; TRBD2 aligns across 10 bases. This CDR3 is 16 amino acids long. V dropped 4 bases and J dropped 4; count of bases not matched to a gene: 7. Germline lookup yields CDR1 SGHTA and CDR2 FQGNSA. The full variable domain, its missing parts supplied by reference TRBV7-2 and TRBJ2-1, is GAGVSQSPSNKVTEKGKDVELRCDPISGHTALYWYRQSLGQGLEFLIYFQGNSAPDKSGLPSDRFSAERTGGSVSTLTIQRTQQEDSAVYLCASSSALAGAYNEQFFGPGTRLTVL.

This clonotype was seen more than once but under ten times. This CDR3 reads CASSQDWGAGNTIYF. The CDR3 DNA is TGCGCCAGCAGCCAAGATTGGGGGGCTGGAAACACCATATATTTT. The V call is TRBV4-3, the J call TRBJ1-3, with a possible D match to TRBD1 (5 bases). V lost 0 bases to trimming and J lost 2 bases, with 8 bases between them. This CDR3 has 15 amino acids. CDR1 and CDR2 from the germline V gene are LGHNA and YSLEER.

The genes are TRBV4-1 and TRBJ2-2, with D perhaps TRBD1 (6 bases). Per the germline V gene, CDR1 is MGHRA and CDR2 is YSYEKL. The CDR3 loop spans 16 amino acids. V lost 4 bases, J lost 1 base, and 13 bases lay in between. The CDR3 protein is CASSPLWTVNTGELFF. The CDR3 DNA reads TGCGCCAGCAGCCCACTTTGGACAGTGAACACCGGGGAGCTGTTTTTT.

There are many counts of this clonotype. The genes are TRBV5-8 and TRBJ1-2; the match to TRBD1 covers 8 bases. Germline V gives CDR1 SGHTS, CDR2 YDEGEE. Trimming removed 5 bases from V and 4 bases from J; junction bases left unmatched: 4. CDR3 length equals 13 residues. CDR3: CASRLTGGYGYTF. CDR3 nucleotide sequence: TGTGCCAGCAGGTTAACAGGGGGCTATGGCTACACCTTC.

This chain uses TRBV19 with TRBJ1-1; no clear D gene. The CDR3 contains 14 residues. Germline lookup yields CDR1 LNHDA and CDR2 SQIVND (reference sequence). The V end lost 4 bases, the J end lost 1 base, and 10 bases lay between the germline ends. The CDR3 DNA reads TGTGCCAGTAGTAGAGGCAGAACGAACACTGAAGCTTTCTTT. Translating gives CASSRGRTNTEAFF.

As DNA, the CDR3 is TGTGCCAGCAGCTTTACCGGGACAGAAGAGACCCAGTACTTC. As protein: CASSFTGTEETQYF. The genes are TRBV5-6 and TRBJ2-5; 7 positions agree with TRBD1. The CDR3 extends over 14 amino acids. The V and J ends lost 2 bases and 3 bases, in that order; junction bases with no gene match: 4. Germline values: CDR1 SGHDT, CDR2 YYEEEE.

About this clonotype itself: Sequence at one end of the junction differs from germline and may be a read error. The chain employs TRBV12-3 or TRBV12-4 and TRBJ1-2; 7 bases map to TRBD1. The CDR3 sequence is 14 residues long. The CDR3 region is CASTLGTANYGYIF. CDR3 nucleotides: TGTGCCAGCACTTTAGGGACAGCCAACTATGGCTACATCTTC.

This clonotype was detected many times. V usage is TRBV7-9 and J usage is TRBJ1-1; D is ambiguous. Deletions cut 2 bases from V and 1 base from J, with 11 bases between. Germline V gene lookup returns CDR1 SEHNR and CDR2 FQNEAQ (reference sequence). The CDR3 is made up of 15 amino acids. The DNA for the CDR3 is TGTGCCAGCAGCTTAACCCCAATGGGGAACACTGAAGCTTTCTTT. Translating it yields CASSLTPMGNTEAFF.

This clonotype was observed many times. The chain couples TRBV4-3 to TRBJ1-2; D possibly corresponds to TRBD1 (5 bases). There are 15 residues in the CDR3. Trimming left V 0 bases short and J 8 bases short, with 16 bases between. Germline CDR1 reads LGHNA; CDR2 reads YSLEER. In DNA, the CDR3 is TGCGCCAGCAGCCAAGACCCACAGGACTCAGGCGGCTACACCTTC. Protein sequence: CASSQDPQDSGGYTF.

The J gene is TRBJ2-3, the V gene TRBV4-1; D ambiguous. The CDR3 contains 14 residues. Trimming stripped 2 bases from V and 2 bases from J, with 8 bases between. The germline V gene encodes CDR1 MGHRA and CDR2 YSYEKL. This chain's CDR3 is CASSQWVITDTQYF. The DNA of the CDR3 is TGCGCCAGCAGCCAATGGGTGATCACAGATACGCAGTATTTT.

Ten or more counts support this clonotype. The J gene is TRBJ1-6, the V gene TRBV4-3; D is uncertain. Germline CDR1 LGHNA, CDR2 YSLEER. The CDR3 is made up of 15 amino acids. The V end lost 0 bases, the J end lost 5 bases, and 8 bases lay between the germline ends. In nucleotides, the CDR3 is TGCGCCAGCAGCCAAGAGGGCAGCGATAATTCACCCCTCCACTTT. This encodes CASSQEGSDNSPLHF.

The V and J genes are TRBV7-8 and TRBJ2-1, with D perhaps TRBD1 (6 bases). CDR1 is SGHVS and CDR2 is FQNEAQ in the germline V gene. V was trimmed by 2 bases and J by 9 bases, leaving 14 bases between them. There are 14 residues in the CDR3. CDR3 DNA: TGTGCCAGCAGCTTATGGGACATAGGAGGTGAGCAGTTCTTC. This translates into CASSLWDIGGEQFF.

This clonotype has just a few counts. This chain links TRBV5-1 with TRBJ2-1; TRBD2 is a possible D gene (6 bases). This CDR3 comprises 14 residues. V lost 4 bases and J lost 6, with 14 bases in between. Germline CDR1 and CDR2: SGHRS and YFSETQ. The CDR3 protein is CASSLGGPSNEQFF. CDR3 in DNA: TGCGCCAGCAGCCTGGGAGGCCCATCCAATGAGCAGTTCTTC. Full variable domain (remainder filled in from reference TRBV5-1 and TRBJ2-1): KAGVTQTPRYLIKTRGQQVTLSCSPISGHRSVSWYQQTPGQGLQFLFEYFSETQRNKGNFPGRFSGRQFSNSRSEMNVSTLELGDSALYLCASSLGGPSNEQFFGPGTRLTVL.

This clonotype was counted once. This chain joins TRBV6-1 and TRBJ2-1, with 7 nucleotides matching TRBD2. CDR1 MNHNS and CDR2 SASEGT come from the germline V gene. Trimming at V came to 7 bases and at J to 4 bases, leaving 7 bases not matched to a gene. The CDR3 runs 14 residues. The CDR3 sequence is CASKLRGVYNEQFF. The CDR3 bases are TGTGCCAGCAAGCTTCGGGGGGTTTACAATGAGCAGTTCTTC.

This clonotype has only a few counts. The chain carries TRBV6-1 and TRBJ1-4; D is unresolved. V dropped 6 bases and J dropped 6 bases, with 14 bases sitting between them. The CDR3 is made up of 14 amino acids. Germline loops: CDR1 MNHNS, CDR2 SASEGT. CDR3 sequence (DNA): TGTGCCAGCAGACCCTGGGCAGGATATGAAAAACTGTTTTTT. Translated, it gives CASRPWAGYEKLFF.

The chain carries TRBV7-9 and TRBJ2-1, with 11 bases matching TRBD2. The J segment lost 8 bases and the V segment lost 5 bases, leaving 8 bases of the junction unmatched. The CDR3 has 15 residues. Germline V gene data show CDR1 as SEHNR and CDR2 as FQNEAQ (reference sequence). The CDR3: CASSVSGGVSHEQFF. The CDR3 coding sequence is TGTGCCAGCAGCGTTAGCGGGGGGGTCTCACATGAGCAGTTCTTC.

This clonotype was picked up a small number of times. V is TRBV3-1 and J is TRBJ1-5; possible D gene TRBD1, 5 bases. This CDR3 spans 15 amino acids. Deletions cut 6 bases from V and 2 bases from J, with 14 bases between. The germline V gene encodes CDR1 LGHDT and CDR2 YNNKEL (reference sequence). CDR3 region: CASSPGPGGNQPQHF. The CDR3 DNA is TGTGCCAGCAGTCCGGGCCCGGGGGGCAATCAGCCCCAGCATTTT.

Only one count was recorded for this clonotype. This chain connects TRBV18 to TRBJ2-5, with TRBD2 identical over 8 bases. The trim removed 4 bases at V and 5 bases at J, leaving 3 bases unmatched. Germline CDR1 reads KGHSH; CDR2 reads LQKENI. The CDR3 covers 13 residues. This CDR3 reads CASSRGRKETQYF. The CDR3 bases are TGTGCCAGCTCACGCGGGAGGAAGGAGACCCAGTACTTC. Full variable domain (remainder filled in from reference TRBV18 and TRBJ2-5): NAGVMQNPRHLVRRRGQEARLRCSPMKGHSHVYWYRQLPEEGLKFMVYLQKENIIDESGMPKERFSAEFPKEGPSILRIQQVVRGDSAAYFCASSRGRKETQYFGPGTRLLVL.

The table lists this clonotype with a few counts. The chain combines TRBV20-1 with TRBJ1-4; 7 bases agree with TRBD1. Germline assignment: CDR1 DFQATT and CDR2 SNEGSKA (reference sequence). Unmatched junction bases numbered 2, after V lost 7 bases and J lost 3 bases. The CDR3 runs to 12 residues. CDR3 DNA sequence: TGCAGTGTGACAGGGCCTAATGAAAAACTGTTTTTT. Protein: CSVTGPNEKLFF.

As DNA, the CDR3 is TGTGCCAGCAGTCCGGACAGGGTTCAGCCCCAGCATTTT. Translation gives CASSPDRVQPQHF. The chain has TRBV6-1 and TRBJ1-5, with 8 nucleotides matching TRBD1. With 5 bases clipped from V and 6 bases from J, the junction kept 3 bases outside the gene matches. Germline CDR1 reads MNHNS; CDR2 reads SASEGT. CDR3 length: 13 amino acids.

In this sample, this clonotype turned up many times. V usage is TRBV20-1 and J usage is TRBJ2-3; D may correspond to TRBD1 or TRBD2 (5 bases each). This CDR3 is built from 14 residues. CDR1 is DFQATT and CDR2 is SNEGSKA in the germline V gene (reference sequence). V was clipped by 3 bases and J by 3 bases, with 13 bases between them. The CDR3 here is CSASGVGETDTQYF. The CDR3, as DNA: TGCAGTGCTAGTGGCGTGGGGGAGACAGATACGCAGTATTTT.

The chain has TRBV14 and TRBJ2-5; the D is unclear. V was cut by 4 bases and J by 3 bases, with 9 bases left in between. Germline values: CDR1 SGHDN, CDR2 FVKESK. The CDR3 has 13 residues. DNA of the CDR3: TGTGCCAGCAGCCGAGGATTAAAAGAGACCCAGTACTTC. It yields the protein CASSRGLKETQYF.

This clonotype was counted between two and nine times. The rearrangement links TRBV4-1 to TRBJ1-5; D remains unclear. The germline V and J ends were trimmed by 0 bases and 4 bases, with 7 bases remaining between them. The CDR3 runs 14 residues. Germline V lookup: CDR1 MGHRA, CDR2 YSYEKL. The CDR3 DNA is TGCGCCAGCAGCCAAGATCTTGCTAATCAGCCCCAGCATTTT. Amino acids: CASSQDLANQPQHF.